The T cell receptor (beta chain) under discussion was sequenced for a study of cytomegalovirus exposure and HLA in healthy donors. About the study: The 95 million to 120 million unique TCR beta sequences, from approximately 170 million T cells, were found by an earlier analysis.

Turning to this clone: The antigen is not known.

Amplification used 60 Vbeta primers and 13 Jbeta primers. The table came from immunoSEQ multiplex PCR; TCRdb's copy has only in-frame clones and leaves some out. The sample yields more than 90,000 clones, around 73% seen once. General study results and limits: Reports credit the classifier with highly specific, highly sensitive diagnosis of cytomegalovirus status. Rare TCR sequences predominated, though certain public TCRs were found in many donors.

The receptor was derived from a woman in her thirties or forties in good health and CMV-seropositive. Sequenced input: PBMCs.

In DNA form, the CDR3 reads TGTGCCAGCACCACGGGGGCTAGCGGCCAGGGAAATGAGCAGTTCTTC. Protein: CASTTGASGQGNEQFF. The V and J genes are TRBV5-4 and TRBJ2-1, with D perhaps matching TRBD2 (7 bases). Trimming left V 6 bases short and J 7 bases short, with 23 bases between. CDR1 and CDR2 (germline): SGHNT, YYREEE (reference sequence). This CDR3 region has 16 residues.